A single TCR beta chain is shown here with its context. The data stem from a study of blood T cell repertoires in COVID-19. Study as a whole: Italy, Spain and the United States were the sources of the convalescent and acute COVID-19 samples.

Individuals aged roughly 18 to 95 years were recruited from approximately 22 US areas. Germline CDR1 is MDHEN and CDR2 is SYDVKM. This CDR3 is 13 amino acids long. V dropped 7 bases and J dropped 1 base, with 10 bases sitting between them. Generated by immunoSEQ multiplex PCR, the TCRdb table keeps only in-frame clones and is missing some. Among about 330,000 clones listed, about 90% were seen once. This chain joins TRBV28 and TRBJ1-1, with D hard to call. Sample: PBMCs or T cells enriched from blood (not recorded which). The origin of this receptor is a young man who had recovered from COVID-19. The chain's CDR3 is CASTLVRNTEAFF. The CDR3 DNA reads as TGTGCCAGCACCCTTGTCCGGAACACTGAAGCTTTCTTT.